These 5 T cell receptor beta chains were all obtained from the same sample, sequenced in a study of T cells in Graves' hyperthyroidism and ophthalmopathy. What was amplified from RNA transcripts were TCR beta CDR3 regions. When the TCR CDR3 underwent first-round RT-PCR, the HTBI primer set was used. TCRdb passed the multiplex PCR reads through MiXCR, listing each CDR3 protein once. The sample lists around 400,000 distinct CDR3 sequences; around 16% were seen once. The sequenced sample was blood. Receptor source: a woman between 18 and 30 years old with Graves' hyperthyroidism that later progressed to Graves' ophthalmopathy.

This clonotype was picked up a small number of times. This chain connects TRBV6-1 to TRBJ2-7; 9 bases fit TRBD1. CDR1 is MNHNS, CDR2 SASEGT, per germline. V trimming: 8 bases; J trimming: 3 bases; junction bases outside the gene matches: 11. This CDR3 is built from 15 residues. CDR3 sequence reads: CASRTRDRAIYEQYF. For the CDR3, the DNA is TGTGCCAGCCGAACCCGGGACAGGGCAATCTACGAGCAGTACTTC.

This clonotype was seen ten or more times. For the CDR3, the DNA is TGCAGCGTTCGGACAGGGGCTCCCGGGGAGCTGTTTTTT. It translates to CSVRTGAPGELFF. The chain combines TRBV29-1 with TRBJ2-2, with TRBD1 matching 9 bases. This CDR3 is built from 13 residues. CDR1 and CDR2 from the germline V gene are SQVTM and ANQGSEA. After removal of 5 bases from V and 6 bases from J, the junction contained 4 bases not matched to a gene.

This clonotype showed up many times. The V and J genes are TRBV7-9 and TRBJ1-4, with D possibly matching TRBD1 (5 bases). CDR1 SEHNR and CDR2 FQNEAQ come from the germline V gene (reference sequence). The CDR3 totals 14 residues. The ends were cut back, 3 bases at V and 5 bases at J, with 10 bases in the middle. This CDR3 reads CASSFRGPNEKLFF. The CDR3 DNA reads TGTGCCAGCAGCTTCCGGGGCCCGAATGAAAAACTGTTTTTT.

This clonotype was seen at least ten times. The CDR3 coding sequence is TGTGCCAGCAGCTTAGCAGGGGGGGCTCACACTGAAGCTTTCTTT. Residues: CASSLAGGAHTEAFF. The V and J genes are TRBV7-2 and TRBJ1-1; D is possibly TRBD1 (6 bases). CDR1 is SGHTA and CDR2 is FQGNSA in the germline V gene. This CDR3 region has 15 residues. V was cut by 0 bases and J by 3 bases, with 11 bases left in between.

This clonotype was seen ten or more times. J is TRBJ1-6 and V is TRBV5-4; D possibly corresponds to TRBD1 (6 bases). Per the germline V gene, CDR1 is SGHNT and CDR2 is YYREEE (reference sequence). Trimming stripped 0 bases from V and 6 bases from J, with 10 bases between. The CDR3 length is 15 residues. The CDR3 loop is CASSLEAGANSPLHF. DNA for the CDR3: TGTGCCAGCAGCTTGGAAGCAGGGGCTAATTCACCCCTCCACTTT.